The rows below give T cell receptor beta chains drawn from one sample of a study of beta chain features in type 1 diabetes. Sequenced by immunoSEQ multiplex PCR; TCRdb stores in-frame clones only, minus some. Of around 430,000 clones listed, roughly 30% are singletons. Material: naive CD4+ T cells from blood. The receptors were gathered from a man between 18 and 29 years old in good health. Each CDR3 is given with its conserved first and last residue. D genes are given only for firm matches. Size is omitted from some rows. Given values are once, few, many or a class for expanded clones.

few | TRBD1 | TRBJ2-5 | TRBV7-2 | CASSRRGGSQETQYF | TGTGCCAGCAGCAGGCGAGGGGGCTCCCAAGAGACCCAGTACTTC
few | NA | TRBJ2-1 | TRBV5-6 | CASSSGVNSYNEQFF | TGTGCCAGCAGCTCGGGCGTAAATTCCTACAATGAGCAGTTCTTC
NA | NA | TRBJ2-2 | TRBV19 | CASRSGLRTGELFF | TGTGCCAGTAGGTCGGGACTGAGGACCGGGGAGCTGTTTTTT
NA | NA | TRBJ2-1 | TRBV28 | CASSQEGLDNEQFF | TGTGCCAGCAGCCAAGAGGGTCTCGACAATGAGCAGTTCTTC
few | TRBD2 | TRBJ2-3 | TRBV29-1 | CSAGTTMADTQYF | TGCAGCGCCGGGACTACCATGGCAGATACGCAGTATTTT
few | NA | TRBJ1-5 | TRBV7-2 | CASSLTGSNQPQHF | TGTGCCAGCAGCCTGACAGGTAGCAATCAGCCCCAGCATTTT
few | NA | TRBJ2-6 | TRBV9 | CASSVATRWGTGANVLTF | TGTGCCAGCAGCGTAGCTACTAGGTGGGGAACTGGGGCCAACGTCCTGACTTTC
NA | TRBD1 | TRBJ2-7 | TRBV5-6 | CASSSTGHSYEQYF | TGTGCCAGCAGCTCGACAGGGCACTCCTACGAGCAGTACTTC
NA | NA | TRBJ2-7 | TRBV5-1 | CASSLRGDEQYF | TGCGCCAGCAGCCTTCGCGGAGACGAGCAGTACTTC
few | NA | TRBJ1-4 | TRBV30 | CAWSGRQWFEKLFF | TGTGCCTGGAGTGGGCGGCAGTGGTTCGAAAAACTGTTTTTT
few | TRBD1 | TRBJ2-6 | TRBV13 | CASSSRTGTTGANVLTF | TGTGCCAGCAGCTCCAGGACAGGGACCACTGGGGCCAACGTCCTGACTTTC
NA | NA | TRBJ2-3 | TRBV30 | CAWTPAPVTDTQYF | TGTGCCTGGACCCCGGCCCCTGTCACAGATACGCAGTATTTT
few | NA | TRBJ2-1 | TRBV7-2 | CASAPGSGGYNEQFF | TGTGCCAGCGCCCCCGGGAGCGGAGGCTACAATGAGCAGTTCTTC
NA | TRBD2 | TRBJ2-3 | TRBV30 | CAWSVRLAGADTQYF | TGTGCCTGGAGTGTGAGGCTAGCGGGAGCGGATACGCAGTATTTT
few | NA | TRBJ2-6 | TRBV9 | CARSVPPSSGANVLTF | TGTGCCCGCAGCGTTCCCCCTAGCTCTGGGGCCAACGTCCTGACTTTC
NA | TRBD1 | TRBJ2-3 | TRBV5-1 | CASSARQGTDTQYF | TGCGCCAGCAGCGCGAGACAGGGGACAGATACGCAGTATTTT
NA | NA | TRBJ1-5 | TRBV28 | CASSLGRAEQPQHF | TGTGCCAGCAGTTTAGGCAGGGCTGAGCAGCCCCAGCATTTT
NA | TRBD2 | TRBJ2-1 | TRBV7-2 | CASSLDGTSDDEQFF | TGTGCCAGCAGCTTAGACGGGACTAGCGACGATGAGCAGTTCTTC
NA | NA | TRBJ2-7 | TRBV29-1 | CSVRATTHEQYF | TGCAGCGTTCGGGCCACCACCCACGAGCAGTACTTC
once | NA | TRBJ2-1 | TRBV7-2 | CATRYVTNSYNEQFF | TGTGCCACCCGATATGTGACAAACTCCTACAATGAGCAGTTCTTC
NA | NA | TRBJ2-1 | TRBV20-1 | CSAETRNEQFF | TGCAGTGCTGAAACTCGGAATGAGCAGTTCTTC
NA | NA | TRBJ2-7 | TRBV7-9 | CASSPRTEPYYEQYF | TGTGCCAGCAGCCCGCGGACAGAGCCCTACTACGAGCAGTACTTC
NA | TRBD1 | TRBJ2-1 | TRBV4-3 | CASGYRKTGGRLNEQFF | TGCGCCAGCGGATATCGAAAAACAGGGGGCCGGCTCAATGAGCAGTTCTTC
NA | NA | TRBJ1-3 | TRBV15 | CATSRDFSRTSGNTIYF | TGTGCCACCAGCAGAGATTTTTCACGGACCTCTGGAAACACCATATATTTT
NA | NA | TRBJ2-3 | TRBV30 | CAWSGGTDTQYF | TGTGCCTGGAGTGGGGGCACAGATACGCAGTATTTT
few | TRBD1 | TRBJ1-2 | TRBV10-3 | CAISGTGVNYGYTF | TGTGCCATCAGTGGGACAGGGGTTAACTATGGCTACACCTTC
NA | NA | TRBJ2-2 | TRBV29-1 | CSVGTARRTGELFF | TGCAGCGTTGGGACAGCGAGGAGGACCGGGGAGCTGTTTTTT
NA | TRBD1 | TRBJ1-1 | TRBV29-1 | CSVTPGQGAGGTEAFF | TGCAGCGTCACGCCAGGGCAGGGGGCAGGCGGTACTGAAGCTTTCTTT
NA | TRBD1 | TRBJ1-2 | TRBV10-3 | CATARQGDGGYTF | TGTGCCACGGCTCGACAGGGGGACGGTGGCTACACCTTC
NA | TRBD2 | TRBJ2-7 | TRBV29-1 | CSVERLAGYEQYF | TGCAGCGTTGAACGGCTAGCGGGCTACGAGCAGTACTTC
few | NA | TRBJ2-7 | TRBV6-1 | CASSETNYEQYF | TGTGCCAGCAGTGAGACCAATTACGAGCAGTACTTC
NA | TRBD1 | TRBJ1-1 | TRBV29-1 | CSVRTGGLGTEAFF | TGCAGCGTTCGGACAGGGGGTTTAGGCACTGAAGCTTTCTTT
few | TRBD2 | TRBJ2-1 | TRBV4-1 | CASSQGLAGFNEQFF | TGCGCCAGCAGCCAGGGACTAGCGGGATTCAATGAGCAGTTCTTC
NA | NA | TRBJ2-3 | TRBV2 | CASSLATSTDTQYF | TGTGCCAGCAGTTTAGCCACTAGCACAGATACGCAGTATTTT
few | TRBD1 | TRBJ2-7 | TRBV29-1 | CSVEGQGLHEQYF | TGCAGCGTGGAGGGACAGGGGCTCCACGAGCAGTACTTC
few | NA | TRBJ2-4 | TRBV7-9 | CASSLIFRGSKNIQYF | TGTGCCAGCAGCTTAATTTTTCGTGGTAGCAAAAACATTCAGTACTTC
few | NA | TRBJ2-5 | TRBV30 | CAWSVGLARKETQYF | TGTGCCTGGAGTGTGGGTCTAGCCCGTAAGGAGACCCAGTACTTC
NA | NA | TRBJ2-1 | TRBV5-1 | CASSSSGSPQPYNEQFF | TGCGCCAGCAGCTCTTCTGGGAGCCCGCAACCTTACAATGAGCAGTTCTTC
NA | TRBD2 | TRBJ2-6 | TRBV19 | CASSTAGPIDGANVLTF | TGTGCCAGTAGTACAGCGGGACCGATCGACGGGGCCAACGTCCTGACTTTC
few | NA | TRBJ2-1 | TRBV29-1 | CSVEIPTPEQFF | TGCAGCGTTGAAATTCCGACTCCTGAGCAGTTCTTC
NA | TRBD2 | TRBJ2-3 | TRBV10-3 | CAISESLAGVADTQYF | TGTGCCATCAGTGAGTCACTAGCGGGAGTGGCAGATACGCAGTATTTT
NA | TRBD2 | TRBJ2-5 | TRBV29-1 | CSVEDTSGSTETQYF | TGCAGCGTTGAAGATACTAGCGGGAGTACAGAGACCCAGTACTTC
few | NA | TRBJ2-2 | TRBV10-3 | CAISESKNSGTGELFF | TGTGCCATCAGTGAGTCGAAGAACAGCGGTACCGGGGAGCTGTTTTTT